These T cell receptor beta chains were read from a single sample in a study of regulatory T cells in long-lasting Graves disease. Each CDR3 protein is one row after TCRdb ran MiXCR on the multiplex PCR reads. Here the sample spans 350,000 to 500,000 distinct CDR3 sequences, approximately 22% being singletons. This specimen consisted of peripheral blood mononuclear cells (PBMCs), obtained when the disease was refractory, from a patient treated with antithyroid drugs. All receptors come from a female donor with Graves disease. Each CDR3 is given with its conserved first and last residue. The D gene is left open where the match is weak. Clone size, where shown, is once, few, many, or a class for clones that have expanded.

clone_size j_call d_call cdr3_length v_call cdr3_nt cdr3_aa
- TRBJ2-7 - 14 TRBV19 TGTGCCAGTAGTATATTGGGGTTTCCTTTGCAGCAGTACTTC CASSILGFPLQQYF
many TRBJ1-5 TRBD1 13 TRBV2 TGTGCCAGCAGTAGAGGGGGCTATCAGCCCCAGCATTTT CASSRGGYQPQHF
- TRBJ2-7 TRBD2 13 TRBV20-1 TGCAGTACCTCTAGCGGGAGAGCCTACGAGCAGTACTTC CSTSSGRAYEQYF
- TRBJ2-2 TRBD2 13 TRBV5-6 TGTGCCAGCAGCGATACTAGCGCCGGGGAGCTGTTTTTT CASSDTSAGELFF
many TRBJ2-5 - 15 TRBV11-2 TGTGCCAGCAGCTTAGACCCAGCACTTCAAGAGACCCAGTACTTC CASSLDPALQETQYF
- TRBJ2-5 TRBD2 15 TRBV5-1 TGCGCCAGCAAACCCCGGACTAGCGGCCAAGAGACCCAGTACTTC CASKPRTSGQETQYF
- TRBJ2-2 TRBD2 14 TRBV5-1 TGCGCCAGCAGCCAAAGCGGGAGCACCGGGGAGCTGTTTTTT CASSQSGSTGELFF
many TRBJ2-5 TRBD1 18 TRBV27 TGTGCCAGCAGTTTATTTCCTATTGTAGGGGGCATAGGGGAGACCCAGTACTTC CASSLFPIVGGIGETQYF
many TRBJ1-2 TRBD1 15 TRBV20-1 TGCAGTGCTAGAGGCGTAACCGACAGGGGATATGGCTACACCTTC CSARGVTDRGYGYTF
many TRBJ2-5 - 13 TRBV2 TGTGCCAGCAGTCGGACAGACCAAGCTACCCAGTACTTC CASSRTDQATQYF
few TRBJ2-7 - 13 TRBV11-2 TGTGCCAGCAGCTTAGAAACTATCTACGAGCAGTACTTC CASSLETIYEQYF
many TRBJ2-5 - 12 TRBV29-1 TGCAGCGTTGCAAAGGGACAAGAGACCCAGTACTTC CSVAKGQETQYF